This T cell receptor (beta chain) was retrieved from a study of blood T cell repertoires in COVID-19. Whole-study context: Some COVID-19 samples were acute and others convalescent; all came from the United States, Italy and Spain. From T cells, B-cell-depleted T cells, or PBMCs came the material, which was cDNA or gDNA.

Source study methods: Estimated nucleated cell counts came from reference gene primer amplification. This table comes from immunoSEQ multiplex PCR, and its TCRdb copy is limited to in-frame clones, with some not included. Clone size and V and J calls were adopted from that table, with D and trimming inferred from the DNA. This table holds approximately 140,000 clones, 80% to 90% found once. The CDR3 totals 16 residues. Losses at the gene ends were 0 bases for V and 1 base for J; bases not matched to a gene: 1. Per the germline V gene, CDR1 is SGHRS and CDR2 is YFSETQ. The sequenced material came from peripheral blood. The TCR sequence derives from a woman in her sixties with acute or convalescent COVID-19. J is TRBJ2-2 and V is TRBV5-1; TRBD1 matches 9 bases. The CDR3 DNA is TGCGCCAGCAGCTTGGTGGGACAGGGGAACACCGGGGAGCTGTTTTTT. Translated, it gives CASSLVGQGNTGELFF.